This T cell receptor beta chain emerged from a study of post-analysis software for immune sequencing data (dated by TCRdb to between 2015 and 2016). In the study overall: Relapsing-remitting, secondary progressive and progressive-relapsing multiple sclerosis were recorded as disease courses, and subtype annotation was lacking for some patients. The multiple sclerosis patient repertoires were compared with 10 or so previously published healthy control repertoires from donors aged 6 to 25 years. A subset of samples was prepared in parallel using single-end sample barcoding, then pooled and co-amplified after Illumina adapter ligation.

The receptor library was made with PCR. Data came from an Illumina HiSeq 2500. To reduce PCR and sequencing biases, unique molecular identifiers were incorporated into the TCR beta cDNA libraries. Per 1 to 10 million input T cells, some 500,000 cDNA molecules were obtained, such that each molecule approximated one T cell. The patient libraries were prepared and sequenced using the same protocol as the earlier healthy control dataset. Within a given batch, samples were prepared together, multiplexed and sequenced on the same HiSeq lane. The authors' pipeline ran thus. Raw barcoded reads were processed with MIGEC, and single-read molecular identifier groups were discarded before consensus assembly and CDR3 extraction. VDJtools was used for post-analysis of the clonotype tables, and diversity was normalized by down-sampling every dataset to the size of the smallest sample. Repertoire overlap clustering matched CDR3 amino acid but not nucleotide sequences to correct batch-related cross-sample contamination. In-frame beta chains were kept once TCRdb had trimmed the public reads at Q25 with fastp and called clones with MiXCR. Here each entry gathers all rows of one CDR3 protein and keeps the most common genes and DNA. The V and J calls were not made by the authors but by TCRdb's processing. The sample table records approximately 460,000 distinct CDR3 sequences; 45% of these occur just once. The ten largest clonotypes hold roughly an eighth of the sample.

A distance of 9 bases separates the germline ends of V and J, which lose 3 bases and 2 bases respectively. Looking up the germline V gene yields CDR1 MGHDK and CDR2 SYGVNS. Including cysteine and phenylalanine, the CDR3 has 14 amino acids. Only the CDR3 DNA stays, 42 bases, in frame from base 1. Here is what the overall study found, with its caveats: Multiple sclerosis patients had significantly lower normalized Chao1 diversity than controls, a result that suggests substantial peripheral T-cell clonal expansion. The control group was slightly older than the multiple sclerosis patient group. Direct clustering with F measure revealed strong co-clustering of samples prepared in the same batch, which led to a batch-effect correction. Patients showed significantly higher frequencies than controls for a handful of TRBV segments, among them TRBV5-6, TRBV5-1 and TRBV20-1.

TCR beta repertoires were profiled from peripheral blood of about a dozen young patients with multiple sclerosis to demonstrate the VDJtools post-analysis software. The patients with multiple sclerosis were children and adolescents between roughly 6 and 15 years of age. Note on this clonotype: The clone's antigen remains unknown. The sample holds no much larger clone one base away, and base qualities are not on file.

The rearrangement combines TRBV25-1 with TRBJ2-3; a confident D gene designation cannot be given. Specimen: blood. This TCR came from a girl aged 10 to 17 with multiple sclerosis. The bases read TGTGCCAGCAGTGACATAGCCTTCACAGATACGCAGTATTTT. Translated, this is CASSDIAFTDTQYF.